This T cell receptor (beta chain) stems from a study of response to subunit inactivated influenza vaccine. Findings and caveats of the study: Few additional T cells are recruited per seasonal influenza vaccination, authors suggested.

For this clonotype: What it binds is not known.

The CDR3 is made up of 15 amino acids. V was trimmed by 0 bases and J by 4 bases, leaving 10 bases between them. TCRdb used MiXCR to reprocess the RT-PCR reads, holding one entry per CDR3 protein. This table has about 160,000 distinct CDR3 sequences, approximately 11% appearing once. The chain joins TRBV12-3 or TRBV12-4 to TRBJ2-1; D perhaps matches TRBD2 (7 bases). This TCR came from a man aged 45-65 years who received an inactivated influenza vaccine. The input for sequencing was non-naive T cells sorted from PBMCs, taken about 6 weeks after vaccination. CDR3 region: CASSLAGGRYNEQFF. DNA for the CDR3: TGTGCCAGCAGTTTAGCGGGGGGGCGGTACAATGAGCAGTTCTTC.